In its sample, the clone carrying this T cell receptor (beta chain) was seen a few times. These data belong to a study of response to subunit inactivated influenza vaccine. Each CDR3 protein gets one entry after TCRdb re-called the RT-PCR reads with MiXCR. The table includes a few hundred thousand distinct CDR3 sequences, approximately 14% detected once. V was clipped by 4 bases and J by 0 bases; unmatched bases: 3. Germline V gene sequence: CDR1 LGHDT, CDR2 YNNKEL (reference sequence). This CDR3 is 15 amino acids long. The origin of this receptor is a middle-aged man who received an inactivated influenza vaccine. The chain recombines TRBV3-1 with TRBJ2-1, with 7 positions matching TRBD1. The sample consisted of PBMCs from blood, taken 11 to 12 days after vaccination. The CDR3, as DNA: TGTGCCAGCAGCCTTACAGGGGTCTCCTACAATGAGCAGTTCTTC. Its translation: CASSLTGVSYNEQFF.